The next 18 T cell receptor beta chains were all read from a single sample in a study of spatial heterogeneity in lung cancer. As to time point: sample taken at primary tumor resection. Whole RNA obtained from tumor, nontumor lung or frozen PBMC underwent sequencing without sorting. TCRdb processed the 5' RACE reads anew with MiXCR; each CDR3 protein has one entry. In the table there are about 2,600 distinct CDR3 sequences, 4% to 5.5% of which are singletons. The sample was normal lung tissue next to the tumor, taken at surgery. The receptors originated from a female donor with early-stage non-small cell lung cancer.

In this sample, this clonotype turned up many times. The gene calls are TRBV19 and TRBJ1-2; possible D gene TRBD1, 6 bases. V gave up 3 bases and J gave up 4 bases, with 15 bases separating them. The germline CDR1 and CDR2 sequences are LNHDA and SQIVND (reference sequence). The CDR3 sequence is 15 residues long. This CDR3 is CASSMKKDSGYGYTF. CDR3 nucleotide sequence: TGTGCCAGTAGTATGAAGAAGGACAGCGGCTATGGCTACACCTTC.

Sample share makes this clonotype medium-sized. This rearrangement joins TRBV6-6 to TRBJ1-5; D remains unclear. CDR1 is MNHNY and CDR2 is SVGAGI in the germline V gene (reference sequence). The CDR3 covers 13 residues. Trimming stripped 4 bases from V and 0 bases from J, with 4 bases between. The CDR3 here is CASSSASNQPQHF. CDR3 DNA sequence: TGTGCCAGCAGTTCTGCTAGCAATCAGCCCCAGCATTTT.

This clonotype is medium-sized by share. The chain carries TRBV6-5 and TRBJ1-2, with TRBD1 as a possible D gene (6 bases). In germline, CDR1 is MNHEY, CDR2 SVGAGI. Trimming left V 1 base short and J 6 bases short, with 9 bases between. This CDR3 contains 13 residues. CDR3 protein: CASSYYREDGYTF. The DNA of the CDR3 is TGTGCCAGCAGTTACTACAGGGAGGATGGCTACACCTTC.

J is TRBJ2-1 and V is TRBV7-2; TRBD2 matches 12 bases. Germline V gene lookup returns CDR1 SGHTA and CDR2 FQGNSA. CDR3 length: 14 amino acids. With 8 bases clipped from V and 7 bases from J, the junction kept 6 bases outside the gene matches. The CDR3 nucleotides read TGTGCCAGCCTCCAGACTAGCGGGAGAAATGAGCAGTTCTTC. Translated: CASLQTSGRNEQFF. Supplemented by reference TRBV7-2 and TRBJ2-1, the full variable domain reads GAGVSQSPSNKVTEKGKDVELRCDPISGHTALYWYRQSLGQGLEFLIYFQGNSAPDKSGLPSDRFSAERTGGSVSTLTIQRTQQEDSAVYLCASLQTSGRNEQFFGPGTRLTVL.

By its share, this clonotype is medium-sized. The gene calls are TRBV7-3 and TRBJ2-1, with 7 bases that match TRBD2. Germline values: CDR1 SGHTA, CDR2 FQGTGA. Trimming cost V 1 base and J 8 bases; bases outside gene matches: 5. The CDR3 runs 14 residues. In DNA form, the CDR3 reads TGTGCCAGCAGCTTAATGGGGAGGGACGATGAGCAGTTCTTC. Translated: CASSLMGRDDEQFF.

The gene calls are TRBV19 and TRBJ2-3; D is possibly TRBD2 (5 bases). The germline V gene has CDR1 LNHDA and CDR2 SQIVND (reference sequence). The CDR3 is made up of 16 amino acids. Trimming took off 2 bases at V and 5 bases at J, with 17 bases between the two ends. The CDR3 spells CASSIIGGRRGDTQYF. In DNA form, the CDR3 reads TGTGCCAGTAGTATAATTGGCGGGCGACGGGGAGATACGCAGTATTTT.

The chain couples TRBV11-3 to TRBJ2-1; 9 nucleotides match TRBD2. Germline V CDR1 and CDR2: SGHNT, YENEEA. Trimming at V came to 4 bases and at J to 7 bases, leaving 8 bases not matched to a gene. The CDR3 totals 15 residues. The DNA of the CDR3 is TGTGCCAGCAGCTCGTATAGCGGGAGTGAAAATGAGCAGTTCTTC. It yields the protein CASSSYSGSENEQFF. Full variable domain (missing parts from reference TRBV11-3 and TRBJ2-1): EAGVVQSPRYKIIEKKQPVAFWCNPISGHNTLYWYLQNLGQGPELLIRYENEEAVDDSQLPKDRFSAERLKGVDSTLKIQPAELGDSAVYLCASSSYSGSENEQFFGPGTRLTVL.

Many counts were recorded for this clonotype. This chain connects TRBV5-4 to TRBJ2-7, with a weak D call TRBD1 (5 bases). The CDR3 totals 13 residues. In germline, CDR1 is SGHNT, CDR2 YYREEE (reference sequence). V lost 1 base and J 2 bases, leaving 7 bases between the germline ends. The CDR3 DNA sequence: TGTGCCAGCAGCTTGACAGGTGCCTACGAGCAGTACTTC. As protein: CASSLTGAYEQYF.

This clonotype is categorized as medium-sized. The V call is TRBV12-3 or TRBV12-4, the J call TRBJ1-1; weak D call: TRBD1 (5 bases). The V end was cut by 1 base, the J end by 5 bases, with 11 bases between. The CDR3 runs to 14 residues. This chain's CDR3 is CASSLVGEGTEAFF. In nucleotides, the CDR3 is TGTGCCAGCAGTTTAGTGGGGGAAGGGACTGAAGCTTTCTTT.

This clonotype is medium-sized (0.01 to 0.1%) in the sample. The gene calls are TRBV12-3 or TRBV12-4 and TRBJ1-3; TRBD1 matches 8 bases. V was pared by 4 bases and J by 4 bases, with 9 bases of the junction left unmatched. The CDR3 spans 16 residues. CDR3 nucleotides: TGTGCCAGCAGTTCTCTAGGACAGGGCGAAGGAAACACCATATATTTT. It encodes CASSSLGQGEGNTIYF.

By share, this clonotype ranks as medium-sized. This chain joins TRBV2 and TRBJ1-2; D perhaps matches TRBD1 (5 bases). Trimming stripped 11 bases from V and 8 bases from J, with 15 bases between. CDR3 length: 11 residues. Per the germline V gene, CDR1 is SNHLY and CDR2 is FYNNEI. CDR3 protein: CASRVPTGYTF. The DNA for the CDR3 is TGTGCCTCCAGGGTTCCTACGGGCTACACCTTC.

In its sample, this clonotype is large. The rearrangement uses TRBV11-2 and TRBJ2-3, with 9 bases identical to TRBD1. The V segment lost 3 bases and the J segment 6 bases; nucleotides outside the gene matches: 10. Germline CDR1 SGHAT, CDR2 FQNNGV. The CDR3 spans 16 residues. Here the CDR3 DNA reads TGTGCCAGCAGCTTCCGCCCGGGACAGGGCTCGGATACGCAGTATTTT. Amino acid sequence: CASSFRPGQGSDTQYF. The entire variable domain, with the rest obtained from reference TRBV11-2 and TRBJ2-3, is as follows: EAGVAQSPRYKIIEKRQSVAFWCNPISGHATLYWYQQILGQGPKLLIQFQNNGVVDDSQLPKDRFSAERLKGVDSTLKIQPAKLEDSAVYLCASSFRPGQGSDTQYFGPGTRLTVL.

This clonotype was observed many times. The chain links TRBV7-3 to TRBJ2-1; 8 nucleotides align to TRBD2. The CDR3 is 19 amino acids. Germline trimming cut 2 bases from V and 0 bases from J; bases unmatched to any gene: 12. Germline CDR1 SGHTA, CDR2 FQGTGA. The CDR3 sequence: CASSLYERGPTTSYNEQFF. DNA of the CDR3: TGTGCCAGCAGCTTATACGAGCGGGGGCCCACGACCTCCTACAATGAGCAGTTCTTC.

This clonotype was recorded many times. V and J are TRBV7-9 and TRBJ2-4; 7 bases align to TRBD1. This CDR3 has 15 residues. CDR1 and CDR2 from the germline V gene are SEHNR and FQNEAQ (reference sequence). After removal of 5 bases from V and 0 bases from J, the junction contained 4 bases not matched to a gene. CDR3 nucleotides: TGTGCCAGCAGCCCCGACAGGGTAGCCAAAAACATTCAGTACTTC. This sequence encodes CASSPDRVAKNIQYF.

In this sample, this clonotype is medium-sized. This chain links TRBV28 with TRBJ2-7, with D perhaps matching TRBD1 (6 bases). The CDR3 extends over 13 amino acids. CDR1 is MDHEN and CDR2 is SYDVKM in the germline V gene. The germline V and J ends were trimmed by 2 bases and 4 bases, with 9 bases remaining between them. The CDR3 DNA reads TGTGCCAGCAGTTTAAGGGGGTTGTACGAGCAGTACTTC. It encodes CASSLRGLYEQYF. The full variable domain, completed using reference TRBV28 and TRBJ2-7, is DVKVTQSSRYLVKRTGEKVFLECVQDMDHENMFWYRQDPGLGLRLIYFSYDVKMKEKGDIPEGYSVSREKKERFSLILESASTNQTSMYLCASSLRGLYEQYFGPGTRLTVT.

Comment on this clonotype: This may arise from a read error, as a much more abundant clone is one base away. The V call is TRBV7-3, the J call TRBJ1-2; possibly TRBD1 for D (6 bases). The germline V gene has CDR1 SGHTA and CDR2 FQGTGA. CDR3 size: 13 residues. CDR3 sequence (DNA): TGTGCCAACAGCTCGACAGGAGGCTATGGCTACACCTTC. It yields the protein CANSSTGGYGYTF.

By frequency in the sample, this clonotype is medium-sized (0.01 to 0.1%). The gene calls are TRBV7-2 and TRBJ1-4, with TRBD1 matching 7 bases. The CDR3 is 15 amino acids. CDR1 is SGHTA and CDR2 is FQGNSA in the germline V gene. J lost 3 bases, V lost 4 bases, and 5 bases had no gene match. The CDR3 spells CASSSRGLSNEKLFF. The DNA of the CDR3 is TGTGCCAGCAGCTCCAGGGGGTTATCTAATGAAAAACTGTTTTTT.

The sample holds many counts of this clonotype. The chain employs TRBV7-2 and TRBJ2-1; the D gene is possibly TRBD2 (6 bases). Between the trimmed V and J ends, which lost 3 bases and 5 bases, there was a span of 14 bases. This CDR3 contains 15 residues. Germline V gene lookup returns CDR1 SGHTA and CDR2 FQGNSA. CDR3 bases: TGTGCCAGCAGCTTGGATAGCGGAACCCACAATGAGCAGTTCTTC. Protein product: CASSLDSGTHNEQFF.